These 10 T cell receptor beta chains were all obtained from the same sample, sequenced in a study of blood T cell repertoires in COVID-19. Some clones are missing from TCRdb's copy, which holds only in-frame ones; the method was immunoSEQ multiplex PCR. The sample consists of about 380,000 clones, roughly 80% of them appearing once. Sample: peripheral blood. These receptors all stem from a human donor with acute or convalescent COVID-19. The donor label of this sample is uncertain.

The gene calls are TRBV23-1 and TRBJ2-7, with 8 bases matching TRBD1. TRBV23-1 is an ORF for which the function is uncertain. The CDR3 runs to 16 residues. V gave up 0 bases and J gave up 6 bases; unmatched junction bases: 10. The CDR3: CASSQSRGTGYSEQYF. The DNA for the CDR3 is TGCGCCAGCAGTCAATCAAGGGGGACAGGCTATTCCGAGCAGTACTTC.

V gene TRBV30 combines with J gene TRBJ1-6; D is unresolved. The V end lost 0 bases, the J end lost 10 bases, and 10 bases lay between the germline ends. This CDR3 has 13 amino acids. Germline lookup yields CDR1 GTSNPN and CDR2 SVGIG (reference sequence). As DNA, the CDR3 is TGTGCCTGGAGTGTACTTCGTGAATCACCCCTCCACTTT. This sequence encodes CAWSVLRESPLHF.

J is TRBJ2-1 and V is TRBV5-7, with TRBD1 identical over 7 bases. TRBV5-7 is flagged as an ORF with uncertain function. Trimming took 3 bases from V and 4 from J; bases not matched to a gene: 10. This CDR3 contains 16 residues. CDR3 sequence reads: CASSWRQGPHYNEQFF. CDR3 bases: TGTGCCAGCAGCTGGAGACAGGGACCCCATTACAATGAGCAGTTCTTC.

The chain combines TRBV18 with TRBJ1-1; 9 bases align to TRBD1. The CDR3 spans 15 residues. CDR1 and CDR2 from the germline V gene are KGHSH and LQKENI. Trimming at V came to 0 bases and at J to 3 bases, leaving 2 bases not matched to a gene. The CDR3 here is CASSPPGTGYTEAFF. The CDR3 DNA reads as TGTGCCAGCTCACCACCAGGGACAGGGTACACTGAAGCTTTCTTT.

The genes are TRBV4-1 and TRBJ2-5; D not resolved. With 3 bases removed from V and 5 bases from J, the gap between germline ends came to 10 bases. Germline loops: CDR1 MGHRA, CDR2 YSYEKL. The CDR3 has 13 residues. The CDR3 DNA sequence: TGCGCCAGCAGCCACGCAACCCGGGAGACCCAGTACTTC. Translated, it gives CASSHATRETQYF.

This chain uses TRBV28 with TRBJ2-5, with 8 bases fitting TRBD2. The V segment lost 3 bases and the J segment 2 bases; nucleotides outside the gene matches: 5. CDR1 and CDR2 from the germline V gene are MDHEN and SYDVKM. The CDR3 extends over 15 amino acids. Written as DNA, the CDR3 is TGTGCCAGCAGTTTTACGGGAGGGATGCAAGAGACCCAGTACTTC. Protein: CASSFTGGMQETQYF. The full variable domain, in which reference TRBV28 and TRBJ2-5 provide the parts outside the CDR3, is DVKVTQSSRYLVKRTGEKVFLECVQDMDHENMFWYRQDPGLGLRLIYFSYDVKMKEKGDIPEGYSVSREKKERFSLILESASTNQTSMYLCASSFTGGMQETQYFGPGTRLLVL.

The V and J genes are TRBV6-2 or TRBV6-3 and TRBJ2-7; D ambiguous. The CDR3 is 12 amino acids. The germline V gene encodes CDR1 MNHEY and CDR2 SVGEGT. V was clipped by 2 bases and J by 7 bases, with 9 bases between them. The CDR3 DNA follows: TGTGCCAGCAGTTACCCCCCCAGGGAGCAGTACTTC. Protein product: CASSYPPREQYF.

This clone was observed a handful of times. V gene TRBV7-2 combines with J gene TRBJ1-1, with D unclear. V was trimmed by 5 bases and J by 4 bases, leaving 11 bases between them. The CDR3 sequence is 13 residues long. Germline assignment: CDR1 SGHTA and CDR2 FQGNSA. CDR3 amino acids: CASSHGRATEAFF. The CDR3 bases are TGTGCCAGCAGCCACGGGAGGGCCACTGAAGCTTTCTTT.

This sequence joins TRBV21-1 and TRBJ2-7; the D call TRBD1 from the table was never checked on the DNA. TRBV21-1 is a pseudogene. The CDR3 loop spans 18 amino acids. The CDR3 coding sequence is TGTGCCAGCAGCATTGGTAGGGACAGGGGTCCCCATCGTGTAGTAGTGTACTTC. The encoded protein is CASSIGRDRGPHRVVVYF.

The J gene is TRBJ2-3, the V gene TRBV18; 14 nucleotides line up with TRBD2. V was clipped by 3 bases and J by 6 bases; unmatched bases: 11. The CDR3 loop spans 18 amino acids. The germline V gene encodes CDR1 KGHSH and CDR2 LQKENI. The CDR3 is CASSPIGTSGSSGDTQYF. For the CDR3, the DNA is TGTGCCAGCTCACCGATCGGGACTAGCGGGAGTTCCGGGGATACGCAGTATTTT.